Presented here are 26 T cell receptor beta chains from one specimen sequenced in a study of blood T cell repertoires in COVID-19. The repertoire was sequenced with immunoSEQ multiplex PCR; TCRdb's copy has only in-frame clones and lacks some. The sample gives tens of thousands of clones, about three quarters of which show up once; more than 15% is in the top ten. Sequences were obtained from peripheral blood. Receptors were obtained from a man aged 30-40 years with COVID-19, enrolled during active disease.

V gene TRBV3-1 (or the pseudogene TRBV3-2) combines with J gene TRBJ2-3, with TRBD2 as a possible D gene (5 bases). CDR3 size: 14 residues. The V end lost 3 bases, the J end lost 1 base, and 8 bases lay between the germline ends. CDR1 LGHDT and CDR2 YNNKEL come from the germline V gene (reference sequence). The CDR3 DNA follows: TGTGCCAGCAGCCATAATAGCGGCACAGATACGCAGTATTTT. Encoded protein: CASSHNSGTDTQYF.

V and J are TRBV30 and TRBJ2-4; no clear D gene. CDR3 length: 12 amino acids. Trimming took off 5 bases at V and 2 bases at J, with 7 bases between the two ends. Germline V gene lookup returns CDR1 GTSNPN and CDR2 SVGIG (reference sequence). CDR3 DNA: TGTGCCTGGGGGCGAACCAAAAACATTCAGTACTTC. This codes for CAWGRTKNIQYF.

The chain employs TRBV28 and TRBJ2-7, with D possibly TRBD2 on 5 matching bases. The CDR3 consists of 14 residues. Germline CDR1 and CDR2: MDHEN and SYDVKM. V was pared by 2 bases and J by 4 bases, with 12 bases between. The CDR3 bases are TGTGCCAGCAGTTTAGCTCGGCGGGCGTACGAGCAGTACTTC. Its translation: CASSLARRAYEQYF.

CDR3 bases: TGCGCCAGCAGCCAGACAGGGACAGGGGACGAGACCCAGTACTTC. Its translation is CASSQTGTGDETQYF. The rearrangement joins TRBV4-1 to TRBJ2-5, with 10 positions matching TRBD1. Unmatched junction bases numbered 6, after V lost 3 bases and J lost 5 bases. The CDR3 is made up of 15 amino acids. Germline assignment: CDR1 MGHRA and CDR2 YSYEKL.

This clone was seen only once. The genes are TRBV18 and TRBJ2-5; 9 bases match TRBD1. The V gene's germline CDR1 is KGHSH and CDR2 LQKENI. V trimming: 3 bases; J trimming: 5 bases; junction bases outside the gene matches: 4. This CDR3 region has 14 residues. CDR3 sequence (DNA): TGTGCCAGCTCACCCACGGGGACAGGGGAGACCCAGTACTTC. Protein: CASSPTGTGETQYF.

The rearrangement links TRBV5-1 to TRBJ1-1; D ambiguous. The CDR3 has 13 amino acids. Trimming removed 3 bases from V and 1 base from J, with 7 bases in between. Germline V gives CDR1 SGHRS, CDR2 YFSETQ. The CDR3 region is CASSWAGNTEAFF. In DNA, the CDR3 is TGCGCCAGCAGCTGGGCTGGGAACACTGAAGCTTTCTTT.

V usage is TRBV19 and J usage is TRBJ2-7; maybe TRBD2 (5 bases). Germline values: CDR1 LNHDA, CDR2 SQIVND (reference sequence). V dropped 6 bases and J dropped 0 bases, with 12 bases sitting between them. CDR3 length: 14 amino acids. The CDR3 here is CASRPSGSSYEQYF. The CDR3 DNA follows: TGTGCCAGTAGGCCGAGCGGCAGCTCCTACGAGCAGTACTTC. Full variable domain (remainder filled in from reference TRBV19 and TRBJ2-7): DGGITQSPKYLFRKEGQNVTLSCEQNLNHDAMYWYRQDPGQGLRLIYYSQIVNDFQKGDIAEGYSVSREKKESFPLTVTSAQKNPTAFYLCASRPSGSSYEQYFGPGTRLTVT.

The J gene is TRBJ2-3, the V gene TRBV7-3; the match to TRBD2 covers 8 bases. The CDR3 loop spans 16 amino acids. Trimming took 4 bases from V and 1 from J; bases not matched to a gene: 7. Germline V lookup: CDR1 SGHTA, CDR2 FQGTGA. CDR3 sequence reads: CASSSPKAGGTDTQYF. Written as DNA, the CDR3 is TGTGCCAGCAGCTCTCCCAAAGCGGGGGGCACAGATACGCAGTATTTT. The full variable domain, in which reference TRBV7-3 and TRBJ2-3 provide the parts outside the CDR3, is GAGVSQTPSNKVTEKGKYVELRCDPISGHTALYWYRQSLGQGPEFLIYFQGTGAADDSGLPNDRFFAVRPEGSVSTLKIQRTERGDSAVYLCASSSPKAGGTDTQYFGPGTRLTVL.

This clone was seen a single time. The V and J genes are TRBV28 and TRBJ1-5; TRBD1 aligns across 8 bases. The CDR3 extends over 14 amino acids. Per germline, CDR1 MDHEN and CDR2 SYDVKM. The junction had 5 bases not matched to a gene; V was cut back by 6 bases and J by 4 bases. This CDR3 reads CASRTGQGNQPQHF. The CDR3 DNA follows: TGTGCCAGCAGAACCGGACAGGGTAATCAGCCCCAGCATTTT.

The chain uses TRBV9 and TRBJ2-7, with a possible D match to TRBD1 (5 bases). Trimming took off 3 bases at V and 6 bases at J, with 25 bases between the two ends. Germline-derived CDR1 and CDR2 are SGDLS and YYNGEE. The CDR3 spans 17 residues. The CDR3 nucleotides are TGTGCCAGCAGCGACCCTCCCGGCGGAACAGGCGGCAGCGAGCAGTACTTC. It encodes CASSDPPGGTGGSEQYF.

V usage is TRBV30 and J usage is TRBJ1-2; possibly TRBD1 for D (5 bases). The CDR3 is 15 residues long. Germline-derived CDR1 and CDR2 are GTSNPN and SVGIG (reference sequence). The V gene lost 0 bases and the J gene lost 2 bases, with 13 bases spanning the gap. CDR3 loop: CAWSVPGKENYGYTF. In DNA form, the CDR3 reads TGTGCCTGGAGTGTCCCAGGGAAAGAGAACTATGGCTACACCTTC.

The chain employs TRBV3-1 (or the pseudogene TRBV3-2) and TRBJ2-3; tentative D call: TRBD2 (6 bases). The CDR3 is 14 residues long. V lost 4 bases, J lost 1 base, and 9 bases lay in between. Germline assignment: CDR1 LGHDT and CDR2 YNNKEL (reference sequence). The CDR3 spells CASSRDSGTDTQYF. The CDR3, as DNA: TGTGCCAGCAGCCGGGACTCAGGCACAGATACGCAGTATTTT.

This clone has only one observation. This chain connects TRBV6-4 to TRBJ2-7, with 7 positions matching TRBD1. The CDR3 sequence is 15 residues long. With V trimmed by 4 bases and J by 4 bases, 10 bases remained unmatched. Germline-derived CDR1 and CDR2 are MRHNA and SNTAGT. The DNA of the CDR3 is TGTGCCAGCAGTGCTGAGCAAGGGGGCCCTTACGAGCAGTACTTC. Translation: CASSAEQGGPYEQYF.

The chain links TRBV24-1 to TRBJ1-1; 9 bases map to TRBD1. CDR3 length equals 13 residues. After removal of 6 bases from V and 6 bases from J, the junction contained 4 bases not matched to a gene. Germline V CDR1 and CDR2: KGHDR, SFDVKD. The DNA for the CDR3 is TGTGCCACCAGTCCAAGGACAGGGGCTGAAGCTTTCTTT. Translated, it gives CATSPRTGAEAFF.

The gene calls are TRBV6-1 and TRBJ2-7; 7 bases line up with TRBD2. CDR1 is MNHNS and CDR2 is SASEGT in the germline V gene. Trimming removed 2 bases from V and 2 bases from J; junction bases left unmatched: 6. The length of the CDR3 is 15 residues. The CDR3 region is CASSEYGEGTYEQYF. DNA for the CDR3: TGTGCCAGCAGTGAATACGGGGAGGGGACCTACGAGCAGTACTTC.

This chain links TRBV27 with TRBJ2-1; D possibly corresponds to TRBD2 (6 bases). Trimming removed 2 bases at V and 5 bases at J, with 16 bases between. The germline gives CDR1 MNHEY, CDR2 SMNVEV (reference sequence). The CDR3 runs to 16 residues. The CDR3 protein is CASSLVGVSGNNEQFF. CDR3 coding DNA: TGTGCCAGCAGTTTAGTTGGGGTTAGCGGTAACAATGAGCAGTTCTTC.

This clone was seen only once. The chain links TRBV27 to TRBJ2-5, with 8 bases fitting TRBD1. Germline trimming cut 8 bases from V and 0 bases from J; bases unmatched to any gene: 5. Germline assignment: CDR1 MNHEY and CDR2 SMNVEV (reference sequence). This CDR3 is 14 amino acids long. The CDR3 sequence is CASGQGSYQETQYF. CDR3 in DNA: TGTGCCAGCGGACAGGGATCGTACCAAGAGACCCAGTACTTC.

The chain joins TRBV21-1 to TRBJ1-1; the D call in the table, TRBD1, was not verified against the DNA. TRBV21-1 is a recognized pseudogene. This CDR3 has 15 amino acids. Here the CDR3 reads CASGIGEQGNTEAFF. The CDR3 region has the DNA TGTGCCAGCGGTATAGGGGAACAGGGTAACACTGAAGCTTTCTTT.

V gene TRBV11-1 combines with J gene TRBJ2-5, with 8 bases identical to TRBD2. Trimming removed 5 bases from V and 4 bases from J; junction bases left unmatched: 9. The CDR3 sequence is 15 residues long. Germline CDR1 is SGHAT and CDR2 is FQDESV (reference sequence). The CDR3 loop reads CASSDGGTRGETQYF. In DNA form, the CDR3 reads TGTGCCAGCAGCGACGGGGGGACTAGGGGAGAGACCCAGTACTTC.

This rearrangement joins TRBV28 to TRBJ2-1; D remains unclear. The CDR3 totals 13 residues. The V end was cut by 4 bases, the J end by 4 bases, with 8 bases between. Germline assignment: CDR1 MDHEN and CDR2 SYDVKM. The chain's CDR3 is CASSSINYNEQFF. CDR3 bases: TGTGCCAGCAGTTCTATTAATTACAATGAGCAGTTCTTC.

The genes are TRBV4-3 and TRBJ1-2; D is undetermined. The CDR3 is 16 residues long. Looked up from germline, CDR1 is LGHNA and CDR2 is YSLEER. Trimming left V 3 bases short and J 3 bases short, with 17 bases between. The CDR3 DNA sequence: TGCGCCAGCAGCCAGGAGGATAAGCGGGTATACTATGGCTACACCTTC. It specifies CASSQEDKRVYYGYTF.

The J gene is TRBJ2-7, the V gene TRBV20-1, with TRBD1 matching over 7 bases. The V segment lost 6 bases and the J segment 4 bases; nucleotides outside the gene matches: 12. Germline assignment: CDR1 DFQATT and CDR2 SNEGSKA (reference sequence). The length of the CDR3 is 14 residues. The CDR3 DNA sequence: TGCAGTGCCAGTGGACAGGTTGATAGGTACGAGCAGTACTTC. Translated: CSASGQVDRYEQYF.

The chain uses TRBV11-3 and TRBJ2-7; 9 bases are shared with TRBD1. This CDR3 spans 17 amino acids. Germline V gene lookup returns CDR1 SGHNT and CDR2 YENEEA. The ends lost 5 bases at V and 0 bases at J; junction bases unmatched: 11. The CDR3 DNA is TGTGCCAGCAGCCCCCGGGACAGGGCCTACTTCTCCTACGAGCAGTACTTC. Amino acids: CASSPRDRAYFSYEQYF.

V gene TRBV5-1 combines with J gene TRBJ2-1; perhaps TRBD2 as D (5 bases). Germline loops: CDR1 SGHRS, CDR2 YFSETQ. This CDR3 has 11 amino acids. The V end lost 5 bases, the J end lost 10 bases, and 10 bases lay between the germline ends. In nucleotides, the CDR3 is TGCGCCAGCAGGGGCGAGGGAGAGCAGTTCTTC. Translation gives CASRGEGEQFF.

The V and J genes are TRBV5-1 and TRBJ1-2; weak D call: TRBD1 (6 bases). V lost 0 bases and J lost 8, with 17 bases in between. This CDR3 has 15 residues. CDR1 is SGHRS and CDR2 is YFSETQ in the germline V gene. DNA of the CDR3: TGCGCCAGCAGCTTGGTTGACAGGCCTTCGGGGGGCTACACCTTC. Amino acids: CASSLVDRPSGGYTF. Full variable domain (outside the CDR3, taken from reference TRBV5-1 and TRBJ1-2): KAGVTQTPRYLIKTRGQQVTLSCSPISGHRSVSWYQQTPGQGLQFLFEYFSETQRNKGNFPGRFSGRQFSNSRSEMNVSTLELGDSALYLCASSLVDRPSGGYTFGSGTRLTVV.

The chain has TRBV10-1 and TRBJ1-2; D uncertain. Between the trimmed V and J ends, which lost 8 bases and 4 bases, there was a span of 14 bases. CDR3 length: 13 amino acids. Germline CDR1 WNHNN, CDR2 SYGVQD (reference sequence). CDR3 coding DNA: TGCGCCAGCTCGCCGGACTTCGCCTATGGCTACACCTTC. It codes for CASSPDFAYGYTF.